A selection of T cell receptor beta chains follows, all from one sample in a study of blood T cell repertoires in COVID-19. The assay was immunoSEQ multiplex PCR, and TCRdb's table has in-frame clones only and misses some. The table lists 250,000 to 300,000 clones, roughly 79% of them singletons. The sequenced material came from peripheral blood. These receptors were collected from a woman aged 55-70 years with active or convalescent COVID-19. CDR3s include the opening cysteine and the closing phenylalanine or tryptophan. Fields, in order: clone size, D gene, J gene, V gene, CDR3 DNA, CDR3 protein. A D gene is named only where the DNA matches it firmly. Some rows mark clone size as missing; the rest say once, few, many or name a class of expanded clone.

size: -; D: TRBD1; J: TRBJ2-5; V: TRBV28; DNA: TGTGCCAGCAGGAGGGACAGCCGGCCCGAGACCCAGTACTTC; CDR3: CASRRDSRPETQYF
size: -; D: TRBD1; J: TRBJ1-2; V: TRBV6-6; DNA: TGTGCCAGCAGTTCGCCTCCGGGACAGGGGGGCTACACCTTC; CDR3: CASSSPPGQGGYTF
size: -; D: TRBD1; J: TRBJ2-7; V: TRBV29-1; DNA: TGCAGCGTTGTGGACAGGGGCGACATTACCTACGAGCAGTACTTC; CDR3: CSVVDRGDITYEQYF
size: -; D: TRBD1; J: TRBJ1-6; V: TRBV6-6; DNA: TGTGCCAGCAGTTACTCCCGGGACAGTAGAGGTTCACCCCTCCACTTT; CDR3: CASSYSRDSRGSPLHF
size: -; D: TRBD1; J: TRBJ2-7; V: TRBV5-1; DNA: TGCGCCAGCAGCCAAGACAGGGGGAGGTACGAGCAGTACTTC; CDR3: CASSQDRGRYEQYF
size: -; D: -; J: TRBJ2-1; V: TRBV5-1; DNA: TGCGCCAGCAGCTTGAGGCTAGCGAGAAATGAGCAGTTCTTC; CDR3: CASSLRLARNEQFF
size: few; D: -; J: TRBJ2-1; V: TRBV19; DNA: TGTGCCAGTAGTATCAGGCCGGTATACAATGAGCAGTTCTTC; CDR3: CASSIRPVYNEQFF
size: -; D: TRBD1; J: TRBJ2-7; V: TRBV27; DNA: TGTGCCAGCAGTCTTACCCTGGGACAGATTAACCACGAGCAGTACTTC; CDR3: CASSLTLGQINHEQYF
size: -; D: TRBD1; J: TRBJ1-2; V: TRBV6-4; DNA: TGTGCCAGCAGTGGCACGACAGGGGAACACTATGGCTACACCTTC; CDR3: CASSGTTGEHYGYTF
size: -; D: TRBD1; J: TRBJ1-2; V: TRBV28; DNA: TGTGCCAGCAGTTTACAACAGGGGGCTGGCTATGGCTACACCTTC; CDR3: CASSLQQGAGYGYTF
size: -; D: TRBD1; J: TRBJ1-2; V: TRBV10-3; DNA: TGTGCCATCAGTGTCGCGGGACAGGGAAATGGCTACACCTTC; CDR3: CAISVAGQGNGYTF
size: many; D: TRBD1; J: TRBJ1-6; V: TRBV10-3; DNA: TGTGCCATCAGTGAGGTCGACGGACAGGGGAAATCACCCCTCCACTTT; CDR3: CAISEVDGQGKSPLHF
size: -; D: TRBD1; J: TRBJ1-5; V: TRBV6-5; DNA: TGTGCCAGCAGTTACTCCCCGACAGGGGGCTTGCAGCCCCAGCATTTT; CDR3: CASSYSPTGGLQPQHF
size: -; D: TRBD2; J: TRBJ2-2; V: TRBV6-2/TRBV6-3; DNA: TGTGCCAGCAGTACCGTCGCTAGCGGGGTTCTGAACACCGGGGAGCTGTTTTTT; CDR3: CASSTVASGVLNTGELFF
size: -; D: -; J: TRBJ2-7; V: TRBV10-3; DNA: TGTGCCATCAGTGATTCAGACGAGGCCTACGAGCAGTACTTC; CDR3: CAISDSDEAYEQYF
size: -; D: TRBD1; J: TRBJ1-2; V: TRBV15; DNA: TGTGCCACCAGCAAAGACAGGGGGAACTATGGCTACACCTTC; CDR3: CATSKDRGNYGYTF
size: -; D: -; J: TRBJ2-3; V: TRBV7-2; DNA: TGTGCCAGCAGCTTATCGGCTAGCCCGGGGGATACGCAGTATTTT; CDR3: CASSLSASPGDTQYF
size: -; D: -; J: TRBJ2-7; V: TRBV12-3/TRBV12-4; DNA: TGTGCCAGCAGTCAACTAGCCTACGAGCAGTACTTC; CDR3: CASSQLAYEQYF
size: -; D: -; J: TRBJ1-2; V: TRBV5-1; DNA: TGCGCCAGCAGCTTGGCGGGGAGCTATGGCTACACCTTC; CDR3: CASSLAGSYGYTF
size: once; D: -; J: TRBJ1-2; V: TRBV12-3/TRBV12-4; DNA: TGTGCCAGCAGTTTAAGACAGAACTATGGCTACACCTTC; CDR3: CASSLRQNYGYTF
size: -; D: TRBD1; J: TRBJ1-2; V: TRBV2; DNA: TGTGCCAGCAGAGCCCCCGGGACAGTGTATGGCTACACCTTC; CDR3: CASRAPGTVYGYTF
size: -; D: TRBD1; J: TRBJ2-5; V: TRBV2; DNA: TGTGCCAGCAGGGAGGGACAGGGGGTCGAGACCCAGTACTTC; CDR3: CASREGQGVETQYF
size: -; D: TRBD1; J: TRBJ1-1; V: TRBV19; DNA: TGTGCCAGTAGTACCCCAGGGGGCAGGGTGAACACTGAAGCTTTCTTT; CDR3: CASSTPGGRVNTEAFF
size: -; D: -; J: TRBJ2-1; V: TRBV25-1; DNA: TGTGCCAGCAGTGAACTGGGGGGCTCCTACAATGAGCAGTTCTTC; CDR3: CASSELGGSYNEQFF
size: -; D: TRBD1; J: TRBJ2-1; V: TRBV12-5; DNA: TGTGCTAGTGCCGGACAGGATAGCTCCTACAATGAGCAGTTCTTC; CDR3: CASAGQDSSYNEQFF
size: -; D: TRBD1; J: TRBJ2-1; V: TRBV5-4; DNA: TGTGCCAGCAGCATGACAGGGGGCCAGTGGGAGCAGTTCTTC; CDR3: CASSMTGGQWEQFF
size: -; D: TRBD1; J: TRBJ1-1; V: TRBV10-3; DNA: TGTGCCATCAGTGGGGGTCTCCGGGACAGGGGATTTGTTGAAGCTTTCTTT; CDR3: CAISGGLRDRGFVEAFF
size: -; D: -; J: TRBJ1-1; V: TRBV19; DNA: TGTGCCAGTATGCAGTTAGCAGGGTCGGACACTGAAGCTTTCTTT; CDR3: CASMQLAGSDTEAFF
size: -; D: TRBD1; J: TRBJ2-2; V: TRBV7-6; DNA: TGTGCCAGCAGCTTGGGGTCAGGGGGTACCGGGGAGCTGTTTTTT; CDR3: CASSLGSGGTGELFF
size: few; D: TRBD1; J: TRBJ1-2; V: TRBV28; DNA: TGTGCCAGCAGTTCGACAGGGGTGATCTACACCTTC; CDR3: CASSSTGVIYTF
size: -; D: -; J: TRBJ1-2; V: TRBV18; DNA: TGTGCCAGCTCACCTAGTGAGGGTTGGGGCTACACCTTC; CDR3: CASSPSEGWGYTF
size: -; D: TRBD1; J: TRBJ1-4; V: TRBV18; DNA: TGTGCCAGCTCACCTTACAGGGGGACTAATGAAAAACTGTTTTTT; CDR3: CASSPYRGTNEKLFF
size: -; D: -; J: TRBJ1-1; V: TRBV5-1; DNA: TGCGCCAGCAGCCTACCCTATAACACTGAAGCTTTCTTT; CDR3: CASSLPYNTEAFF
size: -; D: -; J: TRBJ1-1; V: TRBV15; DNA: TGTGCCACCAGCAGGGACTTGAACACTGAAGCTTTCTTT; CDR3: CATSRDLNTEAFF
size: -; D: TRBD1; J: TRBJ2-7; V: TRBV3-1/TRBV3-2; DNA: TGTGCCAGCAGCCCAACAGGGGGTTTGTACGAGCAGTACTTC; CDR3: CASSPTGGLYEQYF
size: -; D: -; J: TRBJ1-2; V: TRBV5-1; DNA: TGCGCCAGCAGCTTGGATCCAGGAAGCTATGGCTACACCTTC; CDR3: CASSLDPGSYGYTF
size: -; D: TRBD2; J: TRBJ2-3; V: TRBV7-6; DNA: TGTGCCAGCAGTCCCCTCCGGGCTAGCGGCATCCTCTACACAGATACGCAGTATTTT; CDR3: CASSPLRASGILYTDTQYF
size: once; D: -; J: TRBJ2-7; V: TRBV12-3/TRBV12-4; DNA: TGTGCCAGCAGTTTAGTGCACAGCTACGAGCAGTACTTC; CDR3: CASSLVHSYEQYF
size: -; D: TRBD1; J: TRBJ1-2; V: TRBV5-6; DNA: TGTGCCAGCAGCTCGGGGAACAGGGGGCGTATCTATGGCTACACCTTC; CDR3: CASSSGNRGRIYGYTF
size: -; D: -; J: TRBJ2-3; V: TRBV12-3/TRBV12-4; DNA: TGTGCCAGCAGTGGGGGCAGCACAGATACGCAGTATTTT; CDR3: CASSGGSTDTQYF
size: -; D: TRBD1; J: TRBJ2-5; V: TRBV5-1; DNA: TGCGCCACGACAGGGGGCGACCCCCAAGAGACCCAGTACTTC; CDR3: CATTGGDPQETQYF
size: few; D: -; J: TRBJ1-3; V: TRBV11-1; DNA: TGTGCCAGCAGCCCTGGCCACTCTGGAAACACCATATATTTT; CDR3: CASSPGHSGNTIYF
size: -; D: TRBD2; J: TRBJ2-1; V: TRBV3-1/TRBV3-2; DNA: TGTGCCAGCAGCCAAGTGAATGGTCGGGGGGGCAACAATGAGCAGTTCTTC; CDR3: CASSQVNGRGGNNEQFF
size: -; D: TRBD1; J: TRBJ1-1; V: TRBV18; DNA: TGTGCCAGCTCATCAGCGGACAGGGGCACTGAAGCTTTCTTT; CDR3: CASSSADRGTEAFF
size: -; D: TRBD1; J: TRBJ1-6; V: TRBV10-3; DNA: TGTGCCATCAGTGGACAGGGAGAATCACCCCTCCACTTT; CDR3: CAISGQGESPLHF
size: few; D: TRBD2; J: TRBJ2-1; V: TRBV24-1; DNA: TGTGCCACTAGCGGGGGGGACTACAATGAGCAGTTCTTC; CDR3: CATSGGDYNEQFF
size: -; D: -; J: TRBJ1-1; V: TRBV27; DNA: TGTGCCAGCAGTCGTCCGTACACTGAAGCTTTCTTT; CDR3: CASSRPYTEAFF
size: few; D: -; J: TRBJ1-2; V: TRBV5-4; DNA: TGTGCCAGCAGCTTGGATGCAGGGGCGGTGCCCATCTATGGCTACACCTTC; CDR3: CASSLDAGAVPIYGYTF
size: -; D: TRBD2; J: TRBJ2-7; V: TRBV7-2; DNA: TGTGCCAGCAGCTTCCGGCTAGCGGGGGACTACGAGCAGTACTTC; CDR3: CASSFRLAGDYEQYF
size: -; D: -; J: TRBJ1-2; V: TRBV13; DNA: TGTGCCAGCAGCTCCTCTCGGGGGGCGAACTATGGCTACACCTTC; CDR3: CASSSSRGANYGYTF